These 17 T cell receptor beta chains came from one sample sequenced in a study of glioma-infiltrating T cells. The iRepertoire nested amplicon-rescue multiplex PCR amplified TCR alpha and beta CDR3s from RNA. TCRdb re-derived calls from the multiplex PCR reads in MiXCR, one entry per CDR3 protein. The table has approximately 88,000 distinct CDR3 sequences, 20% to 25% seen once. The sequenced material came from glioma tissue, nonneoplastic brain tissue, or PBMCs (not recorded which). The source of these receptors is a human donor with low-grade glioma or glioblastoma, undergoing nonglioma brain surgery, or in good health (not recorded which).

This clonotype was found many times. This chain uses TRBV4-1 with TRBJ1-3; 7 bases are shared with TRBD1. V gave up 2 bases and J gave up 0 bases; unmatched junction bases: 7. Germline CDR1 reads MGHRA; CDR2 reads YSYEKL. The CDR3 sequence is 17 residues long. CDR3 sequence (DNA): TGCGCCAGCAGCCAAAGCCAGGGGGAAAGCTCTGGAAACACCATATATTTT. Translating gives CASSQSQGESSGNTIYF.

This clonotype was seen a handful of times. The rearrangement links TRBV19 to TRBJ1-2; 7 bases match TRBD1. The junction had 4 bases not matched to a gene; V was cut back by 9 bases and J by 0 bases. CDR3 length: 13 residues. Germline V lookup: CDR1 LNHDA, CDR2 SQIVND (reference sequence). The CDR3 sequence is CASRDRTNYGYTF. CDR3 DNA: TGTGCCAGCCGGGACAGAACTAACTATGGCTACACCTTC. The whole variable domain, filled in from reference TRBV19 and TRBJ1-2, reads DGGITQSPKYLFRKEGQNVTLSCEQNLNHDAMYWYRQDPGQGLRLIYYSQIVNDFQKGDIAEGYSVSREKKESFPLTVTSAQKNPTAFYLCASRDRTNYGYTFGSGTRLTVV.

This clonotype has more than one count but fewer than ten. The J gene is TRBJ2-1, the V gene TRBV3-1; D perhaps matches TRBD2 (7 bases). The CDR3 is 16 amino acids. Trimming left V 7 bases short and J 8 bases short, with 24 bases between. The germline CDR1 and CDR2 sequences are LGHDT and YNNKEL (reference sequence). The CDR3 here is CASTSSIGGGPDEQFF. CDR3 DNA: TGTGCCAGCACCAGCTCCATTGGGGGGGGGCCCGATGAGCAGTTCTTC.

This clonotype has more than one count but fewer than ten. This sequence joins TRBV4-1 and TRBJ2-1; tentatively, D is TRBD2 (6 bases). Trimming took off 4 bases at V and 9 bases at J, with 16 bases between the two ends. CDR1 and CDR2 from the germline V gene are MGHRA and YSYEKL. The CDR3 sequence is 14 residues long. CDR3 DNA: TGCGCCAGCAGCCTTTCGACTAGGATCGGTGAGCAGTTCTTC. Its translation is CASSLSTRIGEQFF.

This clonotype has at least ten counts. The rearrangement uses TRBV12-3 or TRBV12-4 and TRBJ2-7, with 9 nucleotides matching TRBD1. J lost 4 bases, V lost 6 bases, and 7 bases had no gene match. This CDR3 region has 14 residues. CDR3 sequence (DNA): TGTGCCAGCAGACCCGGGACAGGGCAATACGAGCAGTACTTC. It specifies CASRPGTGQYEQYF.

At least ten counts were recorded for this clonotype. The chain is built from TRBV10-1 and TRBJ2-1, with 12 bases that match TRBD2. The CDR3 contains 14 residues. CDR1 and CDR2 from the germline V gene are WNHNN and SYGVQD (reference sequence). With 6 bases clipped from V and 6 bases from J, the junction kept 3 bases outside the gene matches. This CDR3 is CASRKTSGSNEQFF. The CDR3 DNA reads TGCGCCAGCAGAAAGACTAGCGGGAGCAATGAGCAGTTCTTC.

This clonotype turned up a few times. This chain connects TRBV12-3 or TRBV12-4 to TRBJ2-1; the match to TRBD2 covers 8 bases. The CDR3 runs 15 residues. J lost 9 bases, V lost 0 bases, and 7 bases had no gene match. CDR3 protein: CASSLAPGGSSEQFF. Written as DNA, the CDR3 is TGTGCCAGCAGTTTAGCCCCGGGAGGGAGCAGTGAGCAGTTCTTC.

The rearrangement links TRBV6-2 or TRBV6-3 to TRBJ2-3; D might be TRBD1 or TRBD2, each matching 6 bases. The V gene lost 6 bases and the J gene lost 2 bases, with 15 bases spanning the gap. The CDR3 is made up of 15 amino acids. Per germline, CDR1 MNHEY and CDR2 SVGEGT. The CDR3 bases are TGTGCCAGCAGAAGGGGGGCAGGGCCCACAGATACGCAGTATTTT. It specifies CASRRGAGPTDTQYF.

Comments on this clonotype: This may be a read error: a much more frequent sequence differs by one nucleotide. The conserved closing phenylalanine or tryptophan is absent in this CDR3, likely reflecting a read error. The V gene is TRBV18, the J gene TRBJ1-5; D ambiguous. This CDR3 spans 14 amino acids. Germline-derived CDR1 and CDR2 are KGHSH and LQKENI. Trimming left V 2 bases short and J 4 bases short, with 9 bases between. For the CDR3, the DNA is TGTGCCAGCTCACCAGAGTACAAGAATCAGCCCCAGCATTCT. Residues: CASSPEYKNQPQHS.

The gene calls are TRBV18 and TRBJ1-1; D is perhaps TRBD1 (6 bases). V lost 6 bases and J 6 bases, leaving 14 bases between the germline ends. This CDR3 region has 13 residues. Per germline, CDR1 KGHSH and CDR2 LQKENI. This CDR3 reads CASSRQDEAEAFF. DNA of the CDR3: TGTGCCAGCTCGCGACAGGATGAGGCTGAAGCTTTCTTT.

This clonotype was seen a few times. The chain carries TRBV7-2 and TRBJ1-2, with TRBD1 as a possible D gene (5 bases). From germline, CDR1 is SGHTA and CDR2 FQGNSA. With 5 bases removed from V and 4 bases from J, the gap between germline ends came to 11 bases. This CDR3 is 13 amino acids long. DNA for the CDR3: TGTGCCAGCAGCAGAAACGGGGGCTATGGCTACACCTTC. Its translation is CASSRNGGYGYTF.

This clonotype is a singleton in its sample. The chain employs TRBV9 and TRBJ2-7; either TRBD1 or TRBD2 may fit D (5 bases each). Trimming shortened V by 1 base and J by 0 bases, and 14 bases separated the two germline ends. This CDR3 spans 16 amino acids. Germline lookup yields CDR1 SGDLS and CDR2 YYNGEE. The CDR3 loop reads CASSVTAWDDSYEQYF. The CDR3 DNA is TGTGCCAGCAGCGTAACCGCCTGGGACGACTCCTACGAGCAGTACTTC. Complete variable domain (other parts from reference TRBV9 and TRBJ2-7): DSGVTQTPKHLITATGQRVTLRCSPRSGDLSVYWYQQSLDQGLQFLIQYYNGEERAKGNILERFSAQQFPDLHSELNLSSLELGDSALYFCASSVTAWDDSYEQYFGPGTRLTVT.

This rearrangement joins TRBV4-1 to TRBJ2-5; 8 bases fit TRBD2. From germline, CDR1 is MGHRA and CDR2 YSYEKL. The length of the CDR3 is 14 residues. V was pared by 4 bases and J by 5 bases, with 6 bases of the junction left unmatched. CDR3 protein: CASSRAGEGETQYF. As DNA, the CDR3 is TGCGCCAGCAGCCGAGCGGGAGAAGGCGAGACCCAGTACTTC.

The table lists this clonotype with many counts. The V and J genes are TRBV15 and TRBJ1-4, with 8 bases matching TRBD1. CDR1 is LNHNV, CDR2 YYDKDF, per germline (reference sequence). Trimming at V came to 2 bases and at J to 2 bases, leaving 7 bases not matched to a gene. The CDR3 is made up of 17 amino acids. CDR3 sequence (DNA): TGTGCCACCAGCAGACCTGGACAGGGAAGGACTAATGAAAAACTGTTTTTT. Protein product: CATSRPGQGRTNEKLFF.

Ten or more counts support this clonotype. The genes are TRBV7-2 and TRBJ2-3, with D perhaps TRBD1 or TRBD2 (9 bases each). The V and J ends lost 5 bases and 6 bases respectively, with 27 bases between them. Germline CDR1 is SGHTA and CDR2 is FQGNSA. The CDR3 loop spans 18 amino acids. CDR3 amino acids: CASSRQRTGAGGHDTQYF. CDR3 DNA: TGTGCCAGCAGCCGACAAAGGACAGGGGCGGGGGGGCATGATACGCAGTATTTT.

This clonotype was seen only a few times. The CDR3 region has the DNA TGTGCCAGCAGCCGGGACAGGAATTCACCCCTCCACTTT. This translates into CASSRDRNSPLHF. The rearrangement joins TRBV12-3 or TRBV12-4 to TRBJ1-6; 8 bases agree with TRBD1. The junction had 2 bases not matched to a gene; V was cut back by 6 bases and J by 7 bases. This CDR3 has 13 residues.

In the case of this clonotype: This may arise from a read error, as a much more abundant clone is one base away. The J gene is TRBJ1-1, the V gene TRBV3-1; the match to TRBD1 covers 7 bases. Germline CDR1 reads LGHDT; CDR2 reads YNNKEL (reference sequence). The CDR3 spans 14 residues. V shed 4 bases and J 9 bases; nucleotides not matched to a gene: 11. In nucleotides, the CDR3 is TGTGCCAGCAGCCGACAGGGTATGGGGACTAAAGCTTTCTTT. Translated, it gives CASSRQGMGTKAFF.